The 23 T cell receptor beta chains given below trace back to one sample, sequenced in a study of blood T cell repertoires in COVID-19 (dated by TCRdb to about 2020). To prepare the library, the immunoSEQ multiplex PCR assay was applied. TCRdb obtained this table from immuneACCESS and retained in-frame rearrangements with V and J assigned. These tables miss some clones; where compared with another copy, unresolved V genes account for less than half of the shortfall, and the remainder is unexplained. The sample profile shows about 150,000 clones; around 83% of them were found once. In total, the top ten clones hold 9.8% of the sample. The sample comprised peripheral blood. These receptors originate from a woman aged 45-59 years with acute or convalescent COVID-19.

This chain uses TRBV5-4 with TRBJ2-7; 9 positions agree with TRBD2. The germline V gene has CDR1 SGHNT and CDR2 YYREEE (reference sequence). J gave up 5 bases and V 0 bases, and 6 bases lay outside the gene matches. The CDR3 consists of 15 residues. The CDR3 spells CASSLVLAGRDEQYF. CDR3 nucleotide sequence: TGTGCCAGCAGCTTGGTTCTAGCGGGACGCGACGAGCAGTACTTC. The full variable domain, in which reference TRBV5-4 and TRBJ2-7 provide the parts outside the CDR3, is ETGVTQSPTHLIKTRGQQVTLRCSSQSGHNTVSWYQQALGQGPQFIFQYYREEENGRGNFPPRFSGLQFPNYSSELNVNALELDDSALYLCASSLVLAGRDEQYFGPGTRLTVT.

The chain has TRBV18 and TRBJ1-6; no clear D. Germline V CDR1 and CDR2: KGHSH, LQKENI. The CDR3 covers 15 residues. Trimming shortened V by 3 bases and J by 8 bases, and 14 bases separated the two germline ends. In nucleotides, the CDR3 is TGTGCCAGCTCACCTAACTGGATTCGGGATTCACCCCTCCACTTT. It translates to CASSPNWIRDSPLHF. The entire variable domain, with the rest obtained from reference TRBV18 and TRBJ1-6, is as follows: NAGVMQNPRHLVRRRGQEARLRCSPMKGHSHVYWYRQLPEEGLKFMVYLQKENIIDESGMPKERFSAEFPKEGPSILRIQQVVRGDSAAYFCASSPNWIRDSPLHFGNGTRLTVT.

The V gene is TRBV4-2, the J gene TRBJ2-5; TRBD2 matches 8 bases. CDR3 size: 17 residues. Germline trimming cut 0 bases from V and 2 bases from J; bases unmatched to any gene: 8. From germline, CDR1 is LGHNA and CDR2 YNFKEQ. CDR3 region: CASSQDRAGGLQETQYF. The CDR3 DNA reads as TGTGCCAGCAGCCAAGATCGGGCGGGGGGTCTTCAAGAGACCCAGTACTTC.

This chain joins TRBV5-1 and TRBJ2-3, with 7 bases lining up with TRBD2. The CDR3 runs 14 residues. V shed 3 bases and J 5 bases; nucleotides not matched to a gene: 6. The V gene's germline CDR1 is SGHRS and CDR2 YFSETQ. The CDR3 DNA follows: TGCGCCAGCAGCTCCGGGACTACTAAAGATACGCAGTATTTT. It is translated as CASSSGTTKDTQYF.

The chain joins TRBV6-5 to TRBJ2-1; tentative D call: TRBD1 (7 bases). Germline V gene lookup returns CDR1 MNHEY and CDR2 SVGAGI. This CDR3 spans 14 amino acids. V lost 0 bases to trimming and J lost 12 bases, with 15 bases between them. CDR3 residues: CASSYSVGGGRQFF. The DNA for the CDR3 is TGTGCCAGCAGTTACTCGGTAGGAGGGGGCCGGCAGTTCTTC.

CDR3 loop: CASSPGQSNQPQHF. The CDR3 DNA reads TGTGCCAGCTCACCAGGTCAGAGCAATCAGCCCCAGCATTTT. The rearrangement links TRBV18 to TRBJ1-5; D not certain. V was cut by 2 bases and J by 1 base, with 6 bases left in between. Per the germline V gene, CDR1 is KGHSH and CDR2 is LQKENI. This CDR3 region has 14 residues.

The CDR3 bases are TGTGCCAGCAGTGATATGTTATTACGGGAGACCCAGTACTTC. It encodes CASSDMLLRETQYF. The J gene is TRBJ2-5, the V gene TRBV2; D not resolved. This CDR3 region has 14 residues. Germline loops: CDR1 SNHLY, CDR2 FYNNEI. Trimming cost V 3 bases and J 5 bases, with 13 bases left between them. Looking up the rest from reference TRBV2 and TRBJ2-5 gives the full variable domain: EPEVTQTPSHQVTQMGQEVILRCVPISNHLYFYWYRQILGQKVEFLVSFYNNEISEKSEIFDDQFSVERPDGSNFTLKIRSTKLEDSAMYFCASSDMLLRETQYFGPGTRLLVL.

In its sample, this clone was seen once. The gene calls are TRBV27 and TRBJ2-1; the match to TRBD2 covers 13 bases. The CDR3 is made up of 17 amino acids. Germline lookup yields CDR1 MNHEY and CDR2 SMNVEV (reference sequence). J gave up 7 bases and V 4 bases, and 10 bases lay outside the gene matches. CDR3 in amino acids: CASSSNPGLAGINEQFF. The CDR3 DNA reads as TGTGCCAGCAGTTCAAATCCGGGACTAGCGGGAATTAATGAGCAGTTCTTC.

This chain joins TRBV9 and TRBJ2-4; TRBD2 agrees at 8 bases. The trim removed 2 bases at V and 7 bases at J, leaving 8 bases unmatched. The length of the CDR3 is 15 residues. Germline V gives CDR1 SGDLS, CDR2 YYNGEE. The DNA of the CDR3 is TGTGCCAGCAGCGTTCGAGCGGGAGTCGGGAACATTCAGTACTTC. It translates to CASSVRAGVGNIQYF.

This clone was observed a single time. The chain combines TRBV7-8 with TRBJ2-3; the D gene is possibly TRBD2 (6 bases). The germline gives CDR1 SGHVS, CDR2 FQNEAQ. Trimming removed 4 bases at V and 0 bases at J, with 11 bases between. The CDR3 spans 15 residues. CDR3 nucleotide sequence: TGTGCCAGCAGCTCACAACGGGGGAGCACAGATACGCAGTATTTT. This encodes CASSSQRGSTDTQYF.

V and J are TRBV7-2 and TRBJ1-4; 8 positions match TRBD1. The CDR3 is 14 amino acids. Per germline, CDR1 SGHTA and CDR2 FQGNSA. Germline trimming cut 1 base from V and 6 bases from J; bases unmatched to any gene: 1. This chain's CDR3 is CASSLETGDEKLFF. CDR3 bases: TGTGCCAGCAGCTTAGAGACAGGGGATGAAAAACTGTTTTTT. Full variable domain (remainder filled in from reference TRBV7-2 and TRBJ1-4): GAGVSQSPSNKVTEKGKDVELRCDPISGHTALYWYRQSLGQGLEFLIYFQGNSAPDKSGLPSDRFSAERTGGSVSTLTIQRTQQEDSAVYLCASSLETGDEKLFFGSGTQLSVL.

The V and J genes are TRBV19 and TRBJ1-5, with a possible D match to TRBD1 (5 bases). V was shortened by 8 bases and J by 4 bases, with 21 bases between the two germline ends. The CDR3 is 16 residues long. The germline gives CDR1 LNHDA, CDR2 SQIVND (reference sequence). Written as DNA, the CDR3 is TGTGCCAGTCCACCTCAATGGGGCCGTCAGAATCAGCCCCAGCATTTT. Its protein product is CASPPQWGRQNQPQHF. Complete variable domain (other parts from reference TRBV19 and TRBJ1-5): DGGITQSPKYLFRKEGQNVTLSCEQNLNHDAMYWYRQDPGQGLRLIYYSQIVNDFQKGDIAEGYSVSREKKESFPLTVTSAQKNPTAFYLCASPPQWGRQNQPQHFGDGTRLSIL.

This chain connects TRBV10-2 to TRBJ2-7, with D perhaps matching TRBD2 (6 bases). This CDR3 spans 12 amino acids. V was pared by 4 bases and J by 6 bases, with 10 bases between. The germline V gene encodes CDR1 WSHSY and CDR2 SAAADI. The CDR3, as DNA: TGCGCCAGCAGTGTAACTAGCCGCGAGCAGTACTTC. It specifies CASSVTSREQYF.

This sequence joins TRBV13 and TRBJ2-7; 9 nucleotides line up with TRBD1. Germline V gives CDR1 PRHDT, CDR2 FYEKMQ (reference sequence). The CDR3 totals 15 residues. V lost 5 bases to trimming and J lost 0 bases; unmatched junction nucleotides: 5. DNA of the CDR3: TGTGCCAGCAGCACCGGGACAGGGAGCTCCTACGAGCAGTACTTC. It codes for CASSTGTGSSYEQYF. The whole variable domain, remainder taken from reference TRBV13 and TRBJ2-7, is AAGVIQSPRHLIKEKRETATLKCYPIPRHDTVYWYQQGPGQDPQFLISFYEKMQSDKGSIPDRFSAQQFSDYHSELNMSSLELGDSALYFCASSTGTGSSYEQYFGPGTRLTVT.

The rearrangement links TRBV6-5 to TRBJ2-7; TRBD2 matches 8 bases. This CDR3 contains 15 residues. Germline CDR1 and CDR2: MNHEY and SVGAGI. The V gene end was trimmed by 6 bases and the J gene end by 3 bases; junction bases not matched to a gene: 10. The DNA of the CDR3 is TGTGCCAGCAGCCCCGGTGGGACTAGGGACTACGAGCAGTACTTC. This sequence encodes CASSPGGTRDYEQYF.

This clone was found once. The chain's CDR3 is CASSSEGARNQPQHF. CDR3 DNA sequence: TGTGCCAGCAGCTCGGAGGGGGCTCGCAATCAGCCCCAGCATTTT. The chain combines TRBV5-5 with TRBJ1-5; 7 bases line up with TRBD1. Germline-derived CDR1 and CDR2 are SGHKS and YYEKEE (reference sequence). J gave up 2 bases and V 3 bases, and 5 bases lay outside the gene matches. This CDR3 region has 15 residues.

This clone turned up a few times. V is TRBV27 and J is TRBJ1-2; D is undetermined. There are 15 residues in the CDR3. Trimming removed 0 bases from V and 2 bases from J, with 10 bases in between. The germline V gene has CDR1 MNHEY and CDR2 SMNVEV (reference sequence). CDR3 sequence (DNA): TGTGCCAGCAGTTTATCGCGGATTCAAAACTATGGCTACACCTTC. Its protein product is CASSLSRIQNYGYTF.

This sequence joins TRBV12-3 or TRBV12-4 and TRBJ1-5; a possible D gene is TRBD1 (6 bases). The CDR3 runs 13 residues. V dropped 6 bases and J dropped 4 bases, with 10 bases sitting between them. CDR3 nucleotides: TGTGCCAGCAGCACAACAGGGAATCAGCCCCAGCATTTT. Amino acids: CASSTTGNQPQHF.

The genes are TRBV12-3 or TRBV12-4 and TRBJ1-2; D remains ambiguous. V was clipped by 5 bases and J by 2 bases, with 9 bases between them. This CDR3 spans 13 amino acids. The CDR3 reads CASSSAPNYGYTF. For the CDR3, the DNA is TGTGCCAGCAGTAGCGCACCGAACTATGGCTACACCTTC.

The J gene is TRBJ1-5, the V gene TRBV15; D gene uncertain. CDR1 LNHNV and CDR2 YYDKDF come from the germline V gene (reference sequence). The V end lost 5 bases, the J end lost 0 bases, and 11 bases lay between the germline ends. The CDR3 covers 15 residues. CDR3 sequence reads: CATSGQVYSNQPQHF. CDR3 nucleotides: TGTGCCACCAGCGGGCAGGTTTATAGCAATCAGCCCCAGCATTTT.

The chain links TRBV5-6 to TRBJ2-1, with 12 nucleotides matching TRBD2. The germline V gene encodes CDR1 SGHDT and CDR2 YYEEEE. This CDR3 spans 16 amino acids. Trimming took 2 bases from V and 8 from J; bases not matched to a gene: 8. The DNA of the CDR3 is TGTGCCAGCAGCTTAGCTAGCGGGGGGGCTTGGTATGAGCAGTTCTTC. Amino acid sequence: CASSLASGGAWYEQFF. The complete variable domain, with remaining parts taken from reference TRBV5-6 and TRBJ2-1, reads DAGVTQSPTHLIKTRGQQVTLRCSPKSGHDTVSWYQQALGQGPQFIFQYYEEEERQRGNFPDRFSGHQFPNYSSELNVNALLLGDSALYLCASSLASGGAWYEQFFGPGTRLTVL.

This clone was detected only a few times. V gene TRBV27 combines with J gene TRBJ1-2; 8 bases are shared with TRBD1. CDR1 and CDR2 (germline): MNHEY, SMNVEV (reference sequence). Trimming removed 5 bases from V and 4 bases from J; junction bases left unmatched: 12. CDR3 size: 16 residues. The CDR3 protein is CASSQNLGQVLYGYTF. CDR3 DNA sequence: TGTGCCAGCAGTCAGAACTTGGGACAGGTTCTCTATGGCTACACCTTC.

This sequence joins TRBV5-1 and TRBJ1-1; 7 bases are a match to TRBD1. V dropped 3 bases and J dropped 1; count of bases not matched to a gene: 6. CDR1 SGHRS and CDR2 YFSETQ come from the germline V gene. This CDR3 region has 15 residues. The CDR3 DNA reads TGCGCCAGCAGCTCGCTGGGACAGAAGAACACTGAAGCTTTCTTT. Translation: CASSSLGQKNTEAFF.